The clone carrying this T cell receptor beta chain occurred a few times. Its matching antigen is unknown. Measured with immunoSEQ multiplex PCR; TCRdb has only the in-frame clones, and not every one. This sample has tens of thousands of clones; more than 60% occur once, and the top ten carry less than 15%. These data are taken from a study of cytotoxic CD8 clonotypes in ibrutinib-treated CLL. About the study: The group held 11 relapsed/refractory and around 15 treatment-naive patients, with some 17 IGHV unmutated. Study-level findings and limits: Clonality increased at ibrutinib response, then returned toward baseline at progression.

CDR3 length: 15 amino acids. The germline V gene has CDR1 MNHEY and CDR2 SMNVEV (reference sequence). The germline V and J ends were trimmed by 10 bases and 4 bases, with 19 bases remaining between them. This TCR came from a human donor with chronic lymphocytic leukemia. This sample comprised PBMCs, obtained after 12 months of ibrutinib treatment. The chain uses TRBV27 and TRBJ2-2; D possibly uses TRBD1 or TRBD2 (6 bases each). The CDR3 protein is CATSLRGLGTGELFF. CDR3 DNA: TGTGCCACCTCCCTCCGGGGGCTTGGCACCGGGGAGCTGTTTTTT.